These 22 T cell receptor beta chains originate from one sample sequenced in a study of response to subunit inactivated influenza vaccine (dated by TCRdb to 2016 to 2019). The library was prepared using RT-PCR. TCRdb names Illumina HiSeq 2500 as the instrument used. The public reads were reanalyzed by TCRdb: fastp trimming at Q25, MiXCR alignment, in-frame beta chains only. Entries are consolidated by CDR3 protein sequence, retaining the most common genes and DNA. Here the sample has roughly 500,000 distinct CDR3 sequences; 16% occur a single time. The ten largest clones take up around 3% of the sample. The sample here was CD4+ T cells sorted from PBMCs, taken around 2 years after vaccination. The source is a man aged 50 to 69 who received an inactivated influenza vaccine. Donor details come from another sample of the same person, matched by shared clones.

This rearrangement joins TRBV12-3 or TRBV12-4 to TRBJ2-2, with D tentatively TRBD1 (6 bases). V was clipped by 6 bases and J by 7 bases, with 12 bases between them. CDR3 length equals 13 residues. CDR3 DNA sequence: TGTGCCAGCAGCAAACCCAGGGGCGGGGAGCTGTTTTTT. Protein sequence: CASSKPRGGELFF.

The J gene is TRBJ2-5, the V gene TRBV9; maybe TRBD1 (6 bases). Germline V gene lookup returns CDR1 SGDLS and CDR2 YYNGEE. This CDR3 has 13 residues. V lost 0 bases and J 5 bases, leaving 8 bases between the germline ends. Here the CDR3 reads CASSVEQGETQYF. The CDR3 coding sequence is TGTGCCAGCAGCGTAGAACAGGGCGAGACCCAGTACTTC.

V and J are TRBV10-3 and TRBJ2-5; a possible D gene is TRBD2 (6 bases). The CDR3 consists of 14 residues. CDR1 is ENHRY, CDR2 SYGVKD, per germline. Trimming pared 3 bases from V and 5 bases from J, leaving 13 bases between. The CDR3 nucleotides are TGTGCCATCAGTGACCTATTGACTAGGGAGACCCAGTACTTC. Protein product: CAISDLLTRETQYF.

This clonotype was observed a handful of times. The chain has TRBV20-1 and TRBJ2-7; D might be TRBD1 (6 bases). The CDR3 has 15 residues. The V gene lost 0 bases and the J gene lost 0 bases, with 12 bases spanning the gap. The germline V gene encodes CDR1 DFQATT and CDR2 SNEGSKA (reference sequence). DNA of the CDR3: TGCAGTGCTAGAGATTTGGACAGCTTCTCCTACGAGCAGTACTTC. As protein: CSARDLDSFSYEQYF.

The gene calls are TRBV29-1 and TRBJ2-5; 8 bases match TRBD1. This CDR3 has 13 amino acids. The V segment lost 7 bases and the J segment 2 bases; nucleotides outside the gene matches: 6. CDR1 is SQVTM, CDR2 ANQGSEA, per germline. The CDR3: CSAGRTGQETQYF. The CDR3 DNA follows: TGCAGCGCCGGAAGGACAGGGCAAGAGACCCAGTACTTC.

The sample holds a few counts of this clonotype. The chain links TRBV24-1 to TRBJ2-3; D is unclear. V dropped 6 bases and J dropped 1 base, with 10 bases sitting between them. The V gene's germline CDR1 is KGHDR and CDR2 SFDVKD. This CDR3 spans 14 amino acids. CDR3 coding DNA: TGTGCCACCAGTCAAATAGAAGGCACAGATACGCAGTATTTT. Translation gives CATSQIEGTDTQYF.

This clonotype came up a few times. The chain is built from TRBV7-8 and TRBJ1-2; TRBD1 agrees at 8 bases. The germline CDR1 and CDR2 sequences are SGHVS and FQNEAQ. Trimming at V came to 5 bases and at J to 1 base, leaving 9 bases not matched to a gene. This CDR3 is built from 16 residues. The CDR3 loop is CASSPRGTGLNYGYTF. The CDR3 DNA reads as TGTGCCAGCAGCCCGCGCGGGACAGGACTTAACTATGGCTACACCTTC.

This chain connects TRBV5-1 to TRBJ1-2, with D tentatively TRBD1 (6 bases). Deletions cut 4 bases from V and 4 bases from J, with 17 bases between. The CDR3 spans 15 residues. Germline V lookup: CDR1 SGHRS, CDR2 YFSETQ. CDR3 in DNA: TGCGCCAGCAGCACGACAGGCGGTCGCGCCTATGGCTACACCTTC. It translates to CASSTTGGRAYGYTF.

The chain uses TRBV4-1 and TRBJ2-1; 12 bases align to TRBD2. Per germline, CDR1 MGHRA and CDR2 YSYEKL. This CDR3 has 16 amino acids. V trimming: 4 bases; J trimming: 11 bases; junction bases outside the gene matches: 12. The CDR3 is CASSLGLAGTPGKQFF. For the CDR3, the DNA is TGCGCCAGCAGCCTAGGACTAGCGGGGACCCCGGGTAAGCAGTTCTTC.

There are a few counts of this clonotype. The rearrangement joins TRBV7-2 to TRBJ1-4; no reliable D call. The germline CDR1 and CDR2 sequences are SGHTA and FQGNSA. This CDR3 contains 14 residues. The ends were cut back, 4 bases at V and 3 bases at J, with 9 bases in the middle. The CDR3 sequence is CASSSYDSNEKLFF. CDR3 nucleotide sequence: TGTGCCAGCAGCTCATACGACTCTAATGAAAAACTGTTTTTT.

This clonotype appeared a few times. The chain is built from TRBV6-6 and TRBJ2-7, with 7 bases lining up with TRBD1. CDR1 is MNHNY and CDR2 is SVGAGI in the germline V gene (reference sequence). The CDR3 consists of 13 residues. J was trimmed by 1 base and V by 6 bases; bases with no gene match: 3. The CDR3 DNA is TGTGCCAGCAGCGGACAGGTTTCCTACGAGCAGTACTTC. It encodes CASSGQVSYEQYF.

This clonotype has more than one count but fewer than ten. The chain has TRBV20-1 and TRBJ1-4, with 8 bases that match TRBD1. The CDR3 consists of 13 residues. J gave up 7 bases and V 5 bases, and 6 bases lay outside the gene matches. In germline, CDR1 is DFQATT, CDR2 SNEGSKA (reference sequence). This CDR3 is CSAGQGNSEKLFF. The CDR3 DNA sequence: TGCAGTGCTGGACAGGGTAACTCTGAAAAACTGTTTTTT.

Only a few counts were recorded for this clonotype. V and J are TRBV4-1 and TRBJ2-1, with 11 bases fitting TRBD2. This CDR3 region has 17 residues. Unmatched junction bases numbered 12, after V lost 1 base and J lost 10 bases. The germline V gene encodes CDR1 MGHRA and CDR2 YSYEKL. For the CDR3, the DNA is TGCGCCAGCAGCCAAGGGGCTAGCGGGGGGACGAACCGAGAGCAGTTCTTC. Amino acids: CASSQGASGGTNREQFF.

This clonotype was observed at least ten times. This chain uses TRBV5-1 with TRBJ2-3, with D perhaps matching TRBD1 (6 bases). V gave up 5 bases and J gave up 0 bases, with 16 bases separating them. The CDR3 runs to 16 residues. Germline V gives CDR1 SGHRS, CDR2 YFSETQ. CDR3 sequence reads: CASRRYLGASTDTQYF. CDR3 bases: TGCGCCAGCAGAAGATATTTGGGGGCTAGCACAGATACGCAGTATTTT. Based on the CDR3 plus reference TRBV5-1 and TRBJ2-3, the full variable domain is KAGVTQTPRYLIKTRGQQVTLSCSPISGHRSVSWYQQTPGQGLQFLFEYFSETQRNKGNFPGRFSGRQFSNSRSEMNVSTLELGDSALYLCASRRYLGASTDTQYFGPGTRLTVL.

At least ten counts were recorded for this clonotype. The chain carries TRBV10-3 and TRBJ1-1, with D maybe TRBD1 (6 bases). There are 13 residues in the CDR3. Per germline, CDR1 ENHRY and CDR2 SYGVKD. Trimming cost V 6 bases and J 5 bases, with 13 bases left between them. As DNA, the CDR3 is TGTGCCATCAGCCCGGACAGTAGAACTGAAGCTTTCTTT. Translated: CAISPDSRTEAFF.

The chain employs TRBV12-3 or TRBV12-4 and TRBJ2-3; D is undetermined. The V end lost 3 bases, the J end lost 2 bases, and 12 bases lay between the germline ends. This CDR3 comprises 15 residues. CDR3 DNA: TGTGCCAGCAGTTTTCTGGGTTACCTCACAGATACGCAGTATTTT. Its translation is CASSFLGYLTDTQYF.

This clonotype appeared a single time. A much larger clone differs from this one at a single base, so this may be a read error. The DNA for the CDR3 is TGCAGGGTGTATAGCGGGCTCTCCTACGAGCAGTACTTC. Amino acids: CRVYSGLSYEQYF. V usage is TRBV20-1 and J usage is TRBJ2-7, with TRBD2 matching 7 bases. Per germline, CDR1 DFQATT and CDR2 SNEGSKA (reference sequence). This CDR3 spans 13 amino acids.

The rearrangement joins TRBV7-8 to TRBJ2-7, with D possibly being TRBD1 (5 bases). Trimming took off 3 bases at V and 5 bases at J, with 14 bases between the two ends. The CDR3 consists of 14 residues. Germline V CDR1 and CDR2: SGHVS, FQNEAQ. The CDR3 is CASSFGRVPNEQYF. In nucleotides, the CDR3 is TGTGCCAGCAGCTTTGGCAGGGTCCCCAACGAGCAGTACTTC.

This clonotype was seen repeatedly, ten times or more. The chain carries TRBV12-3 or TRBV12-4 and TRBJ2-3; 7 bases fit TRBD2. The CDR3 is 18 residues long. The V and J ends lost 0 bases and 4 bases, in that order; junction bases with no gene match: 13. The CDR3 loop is CASSLASWGGWSSDTQYF. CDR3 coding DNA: TGTGCCAGCAGTTTAGCGTCCTGGGGGGGGTGGTCTTCAGATACGCAGTATTTT.

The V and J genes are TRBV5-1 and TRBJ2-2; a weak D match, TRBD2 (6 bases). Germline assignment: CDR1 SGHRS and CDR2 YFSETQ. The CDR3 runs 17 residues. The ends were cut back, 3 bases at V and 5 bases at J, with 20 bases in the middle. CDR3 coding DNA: TGCGCCAGCAGCTCCCCCCTCGGGGTCGGGAGAACCGGGGAGCTGTTTTTT. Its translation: CASSSPLGVGRTGELFF.

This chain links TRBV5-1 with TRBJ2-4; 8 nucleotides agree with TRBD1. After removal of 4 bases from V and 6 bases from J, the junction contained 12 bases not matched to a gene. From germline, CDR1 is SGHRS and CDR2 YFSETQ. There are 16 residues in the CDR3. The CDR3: CASSPGQGARGNIQYF. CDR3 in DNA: TGCGCCAGCAGCCCAGGACAGGGTGCACGGGGAAACATTCAGTACTTC.

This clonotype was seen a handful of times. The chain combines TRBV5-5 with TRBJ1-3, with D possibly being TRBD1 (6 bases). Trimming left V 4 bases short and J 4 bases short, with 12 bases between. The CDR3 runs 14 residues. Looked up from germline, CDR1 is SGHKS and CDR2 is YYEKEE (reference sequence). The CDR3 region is CASSPGVGGNTIYF. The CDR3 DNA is TGTGCCAGCAGCCCAGGGGTAGGAGGAAACACCATATATTTT.